This T cell receptor (beta chain) was sequenced during a study of T cells in localized non-small cell lung cancer. Regarding the study as a whole: Adjacent lung tissue had a median approximately 61 of the top 100 clones found in the tumor. An association was observed between higher blood T cell density and longer overall survival. T cell clonality was highest in uninvolved adjacent lung, above tumor. Heterogeneity remains possible because sequencing was limited to only one tumor region.

On this clone: Its antigen remains unidentified.

Produced via immunoSEQ multiplex PCR; TCRdb's table is partial and in-frame only. The sample has roughly 21,000 clones; approximately 86% are singletons. Germline CDR1 SQVTM, CDR2 ANQGSEA. CDR3 length: 12 amino acids. Trimming stripped 1 base from V and 8 bases from J, with 11 bases between. The J gene is TRBJ1-1, the V gene TRBV29-1; unclear D gene. The sample consisted of peripheral blood mononuclear cells, taken before any cancer treatment. This TCR came from a male donor older than 55 with stage II lung adenocarcinoma. CDR3 nucleotide sequence: TGCAGCGTTGAAGTGGTCCGTGCGGAAGCTTTCTTT. It yields the protein CSVEVVRAEAFF.